Given below is one TCR beta chain in context. The data were obtained in a study of blood T cell repertoires in COVID-19. The CDR3 has 13 amino acids. With 5 bases removed from V and 2 bases from J, the gap between germline ends came to 9 bases. Assay used: immunoSEQ multiplex PCR; TCRdb lists only in-frame clones, some missing. This sample has about 94,000 clones, with 80% to 90% found just once. This clonotype originated in a human donor with acute or convalescent COVID-19. The donor label of this sample is uncertain. The gene calls are TRBV12-3 or TRBV12-4 and TRBJ2-5; weak D call: TRBD1 (6 bases). The sample taken for sequencing was peripheral blood. This chain's CDR3 is CASSADRQETQYF. DNA for the CDR3: TGTGCCAGCAGTGCGGACAGACAAGAGACCCAGTACTTC.